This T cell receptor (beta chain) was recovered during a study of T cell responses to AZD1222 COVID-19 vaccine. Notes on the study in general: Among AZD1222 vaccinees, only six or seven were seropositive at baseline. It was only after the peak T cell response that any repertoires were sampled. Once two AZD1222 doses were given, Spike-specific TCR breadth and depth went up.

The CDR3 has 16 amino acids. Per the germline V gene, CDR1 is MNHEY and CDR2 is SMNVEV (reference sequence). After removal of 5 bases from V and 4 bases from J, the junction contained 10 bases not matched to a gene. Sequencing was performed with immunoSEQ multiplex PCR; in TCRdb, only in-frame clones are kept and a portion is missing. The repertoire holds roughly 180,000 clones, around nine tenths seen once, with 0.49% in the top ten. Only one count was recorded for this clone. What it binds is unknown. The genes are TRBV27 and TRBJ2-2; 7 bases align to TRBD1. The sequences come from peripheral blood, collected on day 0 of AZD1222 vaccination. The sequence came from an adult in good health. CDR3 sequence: CASSLHYRQGTGELFF. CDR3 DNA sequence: TGTGCCAGCAGTCTACACTATAGACAGGGCACCGGGGAGCTGTTTTTT.